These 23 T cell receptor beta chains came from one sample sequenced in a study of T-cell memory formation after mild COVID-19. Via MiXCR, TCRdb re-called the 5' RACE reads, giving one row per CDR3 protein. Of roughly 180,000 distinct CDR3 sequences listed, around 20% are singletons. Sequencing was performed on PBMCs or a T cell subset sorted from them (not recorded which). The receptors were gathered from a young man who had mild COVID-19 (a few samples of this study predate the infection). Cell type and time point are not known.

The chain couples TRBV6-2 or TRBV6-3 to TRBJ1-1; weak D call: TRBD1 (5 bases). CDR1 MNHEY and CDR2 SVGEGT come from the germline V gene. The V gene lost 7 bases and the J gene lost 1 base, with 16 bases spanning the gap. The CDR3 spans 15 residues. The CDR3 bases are TGTGCCAGCACCCCCCCTGGGGGTCGGAACACTGAAGCTTTCTTT. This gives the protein CASTPPGGRNTEAFF.

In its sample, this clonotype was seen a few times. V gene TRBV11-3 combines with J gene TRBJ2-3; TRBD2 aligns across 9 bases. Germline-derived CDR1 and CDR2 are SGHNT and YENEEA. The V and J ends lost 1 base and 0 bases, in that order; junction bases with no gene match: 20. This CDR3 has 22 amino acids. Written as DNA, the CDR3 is TGTGCCAGCAGCTTAGGGTATCGATGGGGTAGCGGGGGCCCAAGAAGCACAGATACGCAGTATTTT. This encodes CASSLGYRWGSGGPRSTDTQYF.

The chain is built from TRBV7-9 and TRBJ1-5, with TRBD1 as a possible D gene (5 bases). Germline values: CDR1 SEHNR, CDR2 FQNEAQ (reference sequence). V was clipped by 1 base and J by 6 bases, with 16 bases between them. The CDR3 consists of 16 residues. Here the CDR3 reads CASSLGDGRARQPQHF. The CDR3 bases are TGTGCCAGCAGCTTAGGAGATGGCAGGGCTCGTCAGCCCCAGCATTTT.

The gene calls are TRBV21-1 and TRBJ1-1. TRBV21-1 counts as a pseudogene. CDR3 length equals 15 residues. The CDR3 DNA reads TGTGCCAGCAGCAAAGGGCATTTCCTGAACACTGAAGCTTTCTTT. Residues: CASSKGHFLNTEAFF.

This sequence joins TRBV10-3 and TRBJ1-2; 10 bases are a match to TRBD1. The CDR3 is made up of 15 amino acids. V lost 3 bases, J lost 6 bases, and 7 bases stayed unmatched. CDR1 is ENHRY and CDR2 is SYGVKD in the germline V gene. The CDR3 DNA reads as TGTGCCATCAGTGAACGGGACAGGGGAAACGATGGCTACACCTTC. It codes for CAISERDRGNDGYTF.

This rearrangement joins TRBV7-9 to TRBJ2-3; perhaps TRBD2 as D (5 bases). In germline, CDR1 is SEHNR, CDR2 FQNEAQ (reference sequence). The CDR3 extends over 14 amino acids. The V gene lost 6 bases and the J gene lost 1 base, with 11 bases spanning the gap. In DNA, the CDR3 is TGTGCCAGCAGTCTAGCACGCGGCACAGATACGCAGTATTTT. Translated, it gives CASSLARGTDTQYF.

The CDR3 spells CASSFPTGEITEAFF. The DNA of the CDR3 is TGTGCCAGCAGTTTCCCGACAGGGGAGATTACTGAAGCTTTCTTT. The genes are TRBV6-2 or TRBV6-3 and TRBJ1-1; the match to TRBD1 covers 8 bases. The CDR3 sequence is 15 residues long. Trimming removed 4 bases from V and 5 bases from J; junction bases left unmatched: 9. The germline V gene encodes CDR1 MNHEY and CDR2 SVGEGT.

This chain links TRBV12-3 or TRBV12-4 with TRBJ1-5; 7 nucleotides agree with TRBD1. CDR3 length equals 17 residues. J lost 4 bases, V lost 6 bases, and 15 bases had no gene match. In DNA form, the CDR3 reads TGTGCCAGCAGGCCGCAACGGACAGGAGGGTCGAATCAGCCCCAGCATTTT. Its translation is CASRPQRTGGSNQPQHF.

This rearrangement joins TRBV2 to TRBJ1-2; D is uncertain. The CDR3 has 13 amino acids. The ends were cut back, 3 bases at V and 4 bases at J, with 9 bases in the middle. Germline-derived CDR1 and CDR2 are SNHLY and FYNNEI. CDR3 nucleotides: TGTGCCAGCAGTGATGGTCGGGGCTATGGCTACACCTTC. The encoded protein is CASSDGRGYGYTF.

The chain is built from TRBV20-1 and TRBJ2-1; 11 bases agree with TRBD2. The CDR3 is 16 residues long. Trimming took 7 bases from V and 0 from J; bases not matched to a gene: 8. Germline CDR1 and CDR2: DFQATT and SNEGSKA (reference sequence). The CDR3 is CSGTSGFLYSYNEQFF. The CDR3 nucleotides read TGCAGTGGGACTAGCGGGTTCCTGTACTCCTACAATGAGCAGTTCTTC.

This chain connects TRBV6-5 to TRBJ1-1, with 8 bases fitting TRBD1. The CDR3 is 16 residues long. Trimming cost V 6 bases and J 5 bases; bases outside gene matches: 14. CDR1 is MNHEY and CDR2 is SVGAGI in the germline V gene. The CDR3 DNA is TGTGCCAGCAGGCTTCTATCGGACAGGGAAGGAACTGAAGCTTTCTTT. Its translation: CASRLLSDREGTEAFF.

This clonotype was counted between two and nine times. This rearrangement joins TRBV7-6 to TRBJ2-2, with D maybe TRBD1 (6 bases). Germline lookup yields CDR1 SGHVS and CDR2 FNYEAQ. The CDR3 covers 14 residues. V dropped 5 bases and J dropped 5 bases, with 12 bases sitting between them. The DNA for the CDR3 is TGTGCCAGCAGCAGCGGACAGCAGACCGGGGAGCTGTTTTTT. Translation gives CASSSGQQTGELFF.

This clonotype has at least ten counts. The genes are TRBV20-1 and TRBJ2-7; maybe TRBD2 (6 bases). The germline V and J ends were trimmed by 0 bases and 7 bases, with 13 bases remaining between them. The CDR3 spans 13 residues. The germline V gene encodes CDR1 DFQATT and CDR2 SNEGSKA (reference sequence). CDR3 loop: CSARDYGTGEQYV. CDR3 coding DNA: TGCAGTGCTAGAGATTATGGGACTGGGGAGCAGTACGTC.

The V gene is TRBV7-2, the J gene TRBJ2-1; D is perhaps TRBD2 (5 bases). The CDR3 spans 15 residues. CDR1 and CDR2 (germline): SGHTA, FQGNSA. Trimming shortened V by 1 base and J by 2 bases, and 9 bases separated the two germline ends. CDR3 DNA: TGTGCCAGCAGCTTAGTAGTCGGGGCCTACAATGAGCAGTTCTTC. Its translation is CASSLVVGAYNEQFF.

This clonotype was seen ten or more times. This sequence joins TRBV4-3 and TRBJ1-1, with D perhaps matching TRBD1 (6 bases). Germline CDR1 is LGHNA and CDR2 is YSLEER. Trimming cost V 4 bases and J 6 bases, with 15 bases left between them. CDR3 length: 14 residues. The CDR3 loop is CASSRDTGFSEAFF. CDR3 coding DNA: TGCGCCAGCAGCCGAGATACAGGGTTCTCTGAAGCTTTCTTT.

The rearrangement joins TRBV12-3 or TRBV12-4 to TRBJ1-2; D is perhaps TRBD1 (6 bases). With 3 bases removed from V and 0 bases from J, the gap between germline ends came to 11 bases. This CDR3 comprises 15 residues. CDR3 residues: CASSLGDKTNYGYTF. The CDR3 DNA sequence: TGTGCCAGCAGTTTGGGGGACAAAACTAACTATGGCTACACCTTC.

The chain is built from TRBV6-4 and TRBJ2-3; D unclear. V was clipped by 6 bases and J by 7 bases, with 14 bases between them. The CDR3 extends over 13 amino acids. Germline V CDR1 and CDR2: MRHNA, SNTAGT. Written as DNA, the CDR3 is TGTGCCAGCAGCCCCGCTTCTTCTAATACGCAGTATTTT. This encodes CASSPASSNTQYF.

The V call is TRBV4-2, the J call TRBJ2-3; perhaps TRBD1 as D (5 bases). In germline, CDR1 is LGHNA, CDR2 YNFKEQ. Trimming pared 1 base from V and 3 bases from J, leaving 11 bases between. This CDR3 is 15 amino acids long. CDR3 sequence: CASSQGRVGTDTQYF. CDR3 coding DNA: TGTGCCAGCAGCCAAGGCAGGGTAGGAACAGATACGCAGTATTTT.

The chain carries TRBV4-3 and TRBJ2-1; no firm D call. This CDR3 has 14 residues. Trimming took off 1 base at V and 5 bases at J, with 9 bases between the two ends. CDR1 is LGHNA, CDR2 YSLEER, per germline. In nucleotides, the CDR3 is TGCGCCAGCAGCCAAGTGGAGACCGACAATGAGCAGTTCTTC. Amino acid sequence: CASSQVETDNEQFF.

CDR3 nucleotides: TGCGCCAGCAGCCAAGATGCCCTAGCGGGCCCAGATACGCAGTATTTT. This gives the protein CASSQDALAGPDTQYF. The chain is built from TRBV4-3 and TRBJ2-3, with 8 bases identical to TRBD2. This CDR3 region has 16 residues. J gave up 4 bases and V 0 bases, and 6 bases lay outside the gene matches. Germline loops: CDR1 LGHNA, CDR2 YSLEER.

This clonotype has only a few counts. CDR3 in DNA: TGCGCCAGCAGCACCGGGACGGCTGGAAACACCATATATTTT. It yields the protein CASSTGTAGNTIYF. The V gene is TRBV5-1, the J gene TRBJ1-3; possibly TRBD1 for D (5 bases). This CDR3 is 14 amino acids long. Germline assignment: CDR1 SGHRS and CDR2 YFSETQ. V was trimmed by 4 bases and J by 2 bases, leaving 10 bases between them.

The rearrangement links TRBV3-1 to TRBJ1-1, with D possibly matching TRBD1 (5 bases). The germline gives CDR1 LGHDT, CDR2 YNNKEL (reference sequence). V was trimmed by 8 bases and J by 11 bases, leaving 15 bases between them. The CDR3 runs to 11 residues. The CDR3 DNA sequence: TGTGCCAGCGCGGGAGGGGCGCGGGCTTTCTTT. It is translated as CASAGGARAFF.

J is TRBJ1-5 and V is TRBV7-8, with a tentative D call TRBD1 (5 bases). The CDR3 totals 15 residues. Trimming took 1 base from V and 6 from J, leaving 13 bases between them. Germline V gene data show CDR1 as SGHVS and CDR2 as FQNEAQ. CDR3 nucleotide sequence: TGTGCCAGCAGCTTAGGGGGCTCTAGGGGTCAGCCCCAGCATTTT. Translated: CASSLGGSRGQPQHF.